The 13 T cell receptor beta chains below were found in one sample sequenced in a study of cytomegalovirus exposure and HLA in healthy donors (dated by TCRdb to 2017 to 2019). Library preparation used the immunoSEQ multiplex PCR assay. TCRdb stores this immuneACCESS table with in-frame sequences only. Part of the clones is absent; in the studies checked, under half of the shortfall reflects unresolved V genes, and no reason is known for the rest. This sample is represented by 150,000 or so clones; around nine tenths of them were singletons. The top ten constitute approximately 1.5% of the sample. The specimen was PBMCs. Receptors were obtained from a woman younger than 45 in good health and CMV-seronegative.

The CDR3 spells CASSLQQGAGHGYTF. In DNA, the CDR3 is TGTGCCAGCAGCTTACAGCAGGGGGCCGGGCATGGCTACACCTTC. The V call is TRBV7-2, the J call TRBJ1-2; 8 bases align to TRBD1. Losses at the gene ends were 2 bases for V and 6 bases for J; bases not matched to a gene: 8. CDR1 and CDR2 (germline): SGHTA, FQGNSA. The CDR3 is 15 residues long.

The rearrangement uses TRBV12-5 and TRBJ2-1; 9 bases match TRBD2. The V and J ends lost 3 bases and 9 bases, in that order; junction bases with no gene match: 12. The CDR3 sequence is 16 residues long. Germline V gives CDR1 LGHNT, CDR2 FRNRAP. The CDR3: CASGFTWRGGQGEQFF. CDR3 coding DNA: TGTGCTAGTGGTTTCACCTGGCGGGGGGGCCAGGGTGAGCAGTTCTTC.

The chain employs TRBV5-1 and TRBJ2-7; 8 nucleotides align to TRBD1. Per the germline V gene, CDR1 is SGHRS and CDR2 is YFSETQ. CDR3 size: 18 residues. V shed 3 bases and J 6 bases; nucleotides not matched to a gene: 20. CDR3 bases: TGCGCCAGCAGCTACGGACAGGGTCTAGAGTTGAATTCCCTCGAGCAGTACTTC. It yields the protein CASSYGQGLELNSLEQYF.

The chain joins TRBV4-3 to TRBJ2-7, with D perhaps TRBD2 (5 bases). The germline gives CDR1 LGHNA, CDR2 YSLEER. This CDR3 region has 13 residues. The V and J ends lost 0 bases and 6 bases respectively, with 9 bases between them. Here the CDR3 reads CASSQESGSEQYF. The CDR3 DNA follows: TGCGCCAGCAGCCAAGAATCGGGATCCGAGCAGTACTTC.

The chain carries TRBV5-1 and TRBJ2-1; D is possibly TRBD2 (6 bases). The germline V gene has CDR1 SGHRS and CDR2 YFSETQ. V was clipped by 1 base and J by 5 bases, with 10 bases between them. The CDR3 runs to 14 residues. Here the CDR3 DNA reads TGCGCCAGCAGCTTGTCGGGGGTCCACAATGAGCAGTTCTTC. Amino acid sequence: CASSLSGVHNEQFF.

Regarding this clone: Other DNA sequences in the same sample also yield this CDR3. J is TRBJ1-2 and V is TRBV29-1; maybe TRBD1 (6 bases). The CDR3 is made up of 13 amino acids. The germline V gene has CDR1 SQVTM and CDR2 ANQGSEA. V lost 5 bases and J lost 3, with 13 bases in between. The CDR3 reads CSVRISGDYGYTF. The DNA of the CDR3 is TGCAGCGTTCGGATATCAGGGGACTATGGCTACACCTTC.

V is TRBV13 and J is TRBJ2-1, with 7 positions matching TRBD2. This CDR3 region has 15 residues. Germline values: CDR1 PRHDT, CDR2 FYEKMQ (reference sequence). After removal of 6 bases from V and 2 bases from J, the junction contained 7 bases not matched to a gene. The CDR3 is CASSPPSGPYNEQFF. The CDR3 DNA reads TGTGCCAGCAGTCCCCCTAGCGGTCCCTACAATGAGCAGTTCTTC.

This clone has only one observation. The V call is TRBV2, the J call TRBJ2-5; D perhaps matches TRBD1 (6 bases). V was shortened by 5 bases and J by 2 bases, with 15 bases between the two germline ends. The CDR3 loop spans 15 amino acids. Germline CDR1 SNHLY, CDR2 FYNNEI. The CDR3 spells CASSSTTGTQETQYF. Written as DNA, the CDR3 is TGTGCCAGCAGTTCCACAACGGGGACACAAGAGACCCAGTACTTC.

CDR3 sequence (DNA): TGTGCCAGCAGCTTGTGGATAGGGGGAAGTGGGGCCAACGTCCTGACTTTC. Protein sequence: CASSLWIGGSGANVLTF. The chain has TRBV5-4 and TRBJ2-6, with D possibly being TRBD1 (6 bases). This CDR3 contains 17 residues. V dropped 1 base and J dropped 3 bases, with 14 bases sitting between them. Germline lookup yields CDR1 SGHNT and CDR2 YYREEE (reference sequence).

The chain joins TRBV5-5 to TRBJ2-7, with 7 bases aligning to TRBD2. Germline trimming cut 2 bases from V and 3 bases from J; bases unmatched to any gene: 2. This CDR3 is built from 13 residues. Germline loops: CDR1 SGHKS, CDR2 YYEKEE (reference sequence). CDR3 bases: TGTGCCAGCAGCTTTGGGAGGGGCTACGAGCAGTACTTC. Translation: CASSFGRGYEQYF.

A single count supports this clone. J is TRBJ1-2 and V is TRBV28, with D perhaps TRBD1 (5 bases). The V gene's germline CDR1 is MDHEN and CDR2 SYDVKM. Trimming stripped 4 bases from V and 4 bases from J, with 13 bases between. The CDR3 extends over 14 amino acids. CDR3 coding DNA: TGTGCCAGCAGTTCAAGCCAGGGTTTCTATGGCTACACCTTC. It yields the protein CASSSSQGFYGYTF.

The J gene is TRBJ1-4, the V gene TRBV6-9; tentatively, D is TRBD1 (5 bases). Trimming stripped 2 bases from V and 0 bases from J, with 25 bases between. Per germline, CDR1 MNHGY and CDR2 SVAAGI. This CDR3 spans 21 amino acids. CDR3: CASSYACRPGIQAATNEKLFF. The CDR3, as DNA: TGTGCCAGCAGTTATGCATGCCGTCCAGGGATCCAGGCGGCAACTAATGAAAAACTGTTTTTT.

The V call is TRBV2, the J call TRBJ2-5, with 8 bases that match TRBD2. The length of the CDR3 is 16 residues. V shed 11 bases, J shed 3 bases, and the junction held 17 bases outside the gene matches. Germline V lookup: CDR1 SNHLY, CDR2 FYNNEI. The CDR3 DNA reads TGTGCCGTGGTGTCAATAGCGGGATTCGGAAAAGAGACCCAGTACTTC. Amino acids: CAVVSIAGFGKETQYF.